Shown below are 2 T cell receptor beta chains from a single sample sequenced in a study of tumor-infiltrating lymphocytes in primary liver carcinoma. The study co-extracted DNA and RNA from roughly 20-30 mg of unsorted bulk tissue. The input was about 500 ng total RNA; TCR beta cDNA was made from it with a constant-region primer. A slightly modified ARM-PCR protocol with three nested multiplex PCR rounds produced these TCR beta libraries. The first two PCR rounds, around 10 cycles each, used TRBV1-TRBV30 forward primers and a C-beta reverse primer. In TCRdb, the multiplex PCR reads were re-called with MiXCR into one record per CDR3 protein. The sample carries approximately 76,000 distinct CDR3 sequences, 70% to 80% recorded once. The specimen sequenced was liver tumor tissue from sampling region 4. As for subset: tumor region T4, right-lateral pole. These receptors were collected from a woman aged 55-75 years with primary liver carcinoma and hepatitis B virus infection.

This clonotype was detected ten times or more. This chain links TRBV30 with TRBJ1-1; D uncertain. Per germline, CDR1 GTSNPN and CDR2 SVGIG (reference sequence). The CDR3 totals 13 residues. The V and J ends lost 0 bases and 1 base respectively, with 6 bases between them. As DNA, the CDR3 is TGTGCCTGGAGTGTACAGAAGAACACTGAAGCTTTCTTT. Its translation: CAWSVQKNTEAFF.

Note on this clonotype: A read error may explain this, as a much larger clone is one base away. This rearrangement joins TRBV30 to TRBJ2-2; 7 positions agree with TRBD1. Germline CDR1 GTSNPN, CDR2 SVGIG (reference sequence). CDR3 length: 13 amino acids. In DNA, the CDR3 is TGTGCCTGGAGAGGACAGGACACCGGGGAGCTGGTTTTT. It yields the protein CAWRGQDTGELVF. Looking up the rest from reference TRBV30 and TRBJ2-2 gives the full variable domain: SQTIHQWPATLVQPVGSPLSLECTVEGTSNPNLYWYRQAAGRGLQLLFYSVGIGQISSEVPQNLSASRPQDRQFILSSKKLLLSDSGFYLCAWRGQDTGELVFGEGSRLTVL.